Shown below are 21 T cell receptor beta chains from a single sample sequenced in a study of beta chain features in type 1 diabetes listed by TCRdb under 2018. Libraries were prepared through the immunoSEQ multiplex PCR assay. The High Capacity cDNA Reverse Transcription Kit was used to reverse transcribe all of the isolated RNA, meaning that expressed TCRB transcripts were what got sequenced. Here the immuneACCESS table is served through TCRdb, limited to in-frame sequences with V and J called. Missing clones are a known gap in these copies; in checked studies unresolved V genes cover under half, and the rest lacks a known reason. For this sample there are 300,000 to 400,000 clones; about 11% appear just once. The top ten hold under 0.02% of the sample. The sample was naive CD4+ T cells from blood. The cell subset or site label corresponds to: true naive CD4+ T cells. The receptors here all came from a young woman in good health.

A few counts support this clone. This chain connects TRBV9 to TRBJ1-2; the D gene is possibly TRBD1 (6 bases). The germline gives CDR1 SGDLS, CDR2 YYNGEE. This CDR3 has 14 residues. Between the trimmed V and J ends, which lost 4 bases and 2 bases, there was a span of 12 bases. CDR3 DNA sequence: TGTGCCAGCAGCTCGGACAGTGCGAACTATGGCTACACCTTC. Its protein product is CASSSDSANYGYTF. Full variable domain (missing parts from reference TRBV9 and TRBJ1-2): DSGVTQTPKHLITATGQRVTLRCSPRSGDLSVYWYQQSLDQGLQFLIQYYNGEERAKGNILERFSAQQFPDLHSELNLSSLELGDSALYFCASSSDSANYGYTFGSGTRLTVV.

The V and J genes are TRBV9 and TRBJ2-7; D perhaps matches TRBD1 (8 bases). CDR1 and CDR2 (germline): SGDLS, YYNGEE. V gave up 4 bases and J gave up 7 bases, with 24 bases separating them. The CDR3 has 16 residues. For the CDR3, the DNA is TGTGCCAGCAGCAGGGAGACAGGGGAGGGTTCCGGAGAGCAGTACTTC. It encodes CASSRETGEGSGEQYF.

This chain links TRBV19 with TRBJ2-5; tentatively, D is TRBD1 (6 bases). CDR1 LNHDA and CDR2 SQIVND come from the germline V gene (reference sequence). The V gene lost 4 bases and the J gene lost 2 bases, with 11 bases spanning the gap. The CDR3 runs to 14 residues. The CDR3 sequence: CASSTRQVQETQYF. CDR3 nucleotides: TGTGCCAGTAGTACCCGACAGGTACAAGAGACCCAGTACTTC.

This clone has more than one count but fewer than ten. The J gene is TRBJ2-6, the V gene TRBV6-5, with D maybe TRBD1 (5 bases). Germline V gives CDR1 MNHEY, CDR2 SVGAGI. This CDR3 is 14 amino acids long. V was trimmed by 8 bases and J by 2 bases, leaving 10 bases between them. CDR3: CASLPRAGANVLTF. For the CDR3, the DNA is TGTGCCAGCCTTCCCAGGGCTGGGGCCAACGTCCTGACTTTC.

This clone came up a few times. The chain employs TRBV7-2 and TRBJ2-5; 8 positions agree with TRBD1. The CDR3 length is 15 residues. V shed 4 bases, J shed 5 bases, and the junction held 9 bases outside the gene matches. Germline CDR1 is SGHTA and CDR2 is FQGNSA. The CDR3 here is CASSSGQGEWETQYF. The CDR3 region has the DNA TGTGCCAGCAGCTCCGGACAGGGAGAATGGGAGACCCAGTACTTC.

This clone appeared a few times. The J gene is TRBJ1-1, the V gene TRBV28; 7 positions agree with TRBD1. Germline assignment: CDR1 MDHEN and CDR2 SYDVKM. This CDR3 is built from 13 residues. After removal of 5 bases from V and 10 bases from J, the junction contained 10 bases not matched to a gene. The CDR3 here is CASSLTGALGAFF. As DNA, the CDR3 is TGTGCCAGCAGTCTCACAGGGGCCCTGGGAGCTTTCTTT.

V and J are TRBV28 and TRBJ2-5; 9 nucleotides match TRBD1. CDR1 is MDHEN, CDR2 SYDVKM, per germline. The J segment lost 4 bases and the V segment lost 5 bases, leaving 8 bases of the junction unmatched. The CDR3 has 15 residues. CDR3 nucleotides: TGTGCCAGCAGTCGTGCGGGACAGGGAACAGAGACCCAGTACTTC. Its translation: CASSRAGQGTETQYF.

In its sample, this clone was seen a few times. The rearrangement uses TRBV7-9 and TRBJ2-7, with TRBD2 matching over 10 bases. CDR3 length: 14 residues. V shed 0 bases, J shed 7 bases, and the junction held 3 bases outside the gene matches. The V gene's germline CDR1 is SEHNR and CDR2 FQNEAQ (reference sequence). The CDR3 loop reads CASSLAGLAAEQYF. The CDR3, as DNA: TGTGCCAGCAGCTTAGCAGGACTAGCGGCTGAGCAGTACTTC.

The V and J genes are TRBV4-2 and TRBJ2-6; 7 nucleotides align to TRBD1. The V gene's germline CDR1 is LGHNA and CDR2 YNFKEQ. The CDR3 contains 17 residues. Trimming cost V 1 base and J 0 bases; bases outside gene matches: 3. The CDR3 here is CASSQAEGASGANVLTF. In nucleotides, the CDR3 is TGTGCCAGCAGCCAAGCAGAGGGGGCCTCTGGGGCCAACGTCCTGACTTTC.

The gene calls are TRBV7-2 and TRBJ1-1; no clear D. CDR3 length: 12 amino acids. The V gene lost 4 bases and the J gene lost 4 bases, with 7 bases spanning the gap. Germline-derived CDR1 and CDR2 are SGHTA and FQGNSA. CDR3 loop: CASSSSSTEAFF. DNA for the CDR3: TGTGCCAGCAGCTCTTCCAGCACTGAAGCTTTCTTT. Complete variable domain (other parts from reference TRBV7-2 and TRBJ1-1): GAGVSQSPSNKVTEKGKDVELRCDPISGHTALYWYRQSLGQGLEFLIYFQGNSAPDKSGLPSDRFSAERTGGSVSTLTIQRTQQEDSAVYLCASSSSSTEAFFGQGTRLTVV.

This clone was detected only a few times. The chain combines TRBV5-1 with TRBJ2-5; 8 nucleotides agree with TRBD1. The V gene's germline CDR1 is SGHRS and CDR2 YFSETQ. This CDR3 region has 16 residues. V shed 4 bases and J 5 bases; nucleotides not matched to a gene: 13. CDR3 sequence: CASSRGQGPVGETQYF. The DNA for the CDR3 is TGCGCCAGCAGCAGAGGACAGGGTCCTGTGGGGGAGACCCAGTACTTC.

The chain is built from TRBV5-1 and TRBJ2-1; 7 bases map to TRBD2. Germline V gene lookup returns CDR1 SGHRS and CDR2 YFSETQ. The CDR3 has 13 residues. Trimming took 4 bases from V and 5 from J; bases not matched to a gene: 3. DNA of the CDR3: TGCGCCAGCAGCCGGGGGGTGGACAATGAGCAGTTCTTC. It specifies CASSRGVDNEQFF.

CDR3 in DNA: TGCGCCAGCAGGAGAGACAGGGACGGCGCAGATACGCAGTATTTT. It specifies CASRRDRDGADTQYF. The rearrangement uses TRBV5-1 and TRBJ2-3, with 7 bases matching TRBD1. The trim removed 5 bases at V and 4 bases at J, leaving 10 bases unmatched. In germline, CDR1 is SGHRS, CDR2 YFSETQ. The CDR3 spans 15 residues.

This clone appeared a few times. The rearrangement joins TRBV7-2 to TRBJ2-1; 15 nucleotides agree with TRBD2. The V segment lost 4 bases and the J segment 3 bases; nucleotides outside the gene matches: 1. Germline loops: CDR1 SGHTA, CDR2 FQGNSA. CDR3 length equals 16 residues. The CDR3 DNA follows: TGTGCCAGCAGCTCGGGACTAGCGGGAGGCTACAATGAGCAGTTCTTC. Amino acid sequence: CASSSGLAGGYNEQFF.

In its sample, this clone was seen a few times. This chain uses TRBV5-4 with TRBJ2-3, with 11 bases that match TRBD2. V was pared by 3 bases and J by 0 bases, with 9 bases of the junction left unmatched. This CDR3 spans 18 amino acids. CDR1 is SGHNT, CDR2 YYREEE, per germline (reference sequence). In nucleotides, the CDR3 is TGTGCCAGCAGCTCCGGGACTAGCGGCAGGGCTAGCACAGATACGCAGTATTTT. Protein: CASSSGTSGRASTDTQYF. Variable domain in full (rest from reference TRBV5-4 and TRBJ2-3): ETGVTQSPTHLIKTRGQQVTLRCSSQSGHNTVSWYQQALGQGPQFIFQYYREEENGRGNFPPRFSGLQFPNYSSELNVNALELDDSALYLCASSSGTSGRASTDTQYFGPGTRLTVL.

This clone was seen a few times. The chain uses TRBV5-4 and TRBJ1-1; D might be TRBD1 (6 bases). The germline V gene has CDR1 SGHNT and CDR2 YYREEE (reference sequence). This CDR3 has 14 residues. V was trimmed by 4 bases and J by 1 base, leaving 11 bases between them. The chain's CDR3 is CASSPQTGNTEAFF. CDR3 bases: TGTGCCAGCAGCCCCCAGACAGGGAACACTGAAGCTTTCTTT.

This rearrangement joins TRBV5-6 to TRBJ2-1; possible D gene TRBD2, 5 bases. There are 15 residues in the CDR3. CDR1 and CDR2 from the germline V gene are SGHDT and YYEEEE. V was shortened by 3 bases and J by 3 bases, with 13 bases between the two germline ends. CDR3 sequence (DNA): TGTGCCAGCAGCTCGATGAGAGGGCTCTACAATGAGCAGTTCTTC. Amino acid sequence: CASSSMRGLYNEQFF.

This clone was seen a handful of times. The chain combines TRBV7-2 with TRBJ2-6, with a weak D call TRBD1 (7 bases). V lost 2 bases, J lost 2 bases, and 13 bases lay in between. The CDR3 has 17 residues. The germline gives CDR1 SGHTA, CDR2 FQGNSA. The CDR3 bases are TGTGCCAGCAGCTTACTGCAGGGGGGCACTGGGGCCAACGTCCTGACTTTC. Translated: CASSLLQGGTGANVLTF. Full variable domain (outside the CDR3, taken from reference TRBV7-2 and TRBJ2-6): GAGVSQSPSNKVTEKGKDVELRCDPISGHTALYWYRQSLGQGLEFLIYFQGNSAPDKSGLPSDRFSAERTGGSVSTLTIQRTQQEDSAVYLCASSLLQGGTGANVLTFGAGSRLTVL.

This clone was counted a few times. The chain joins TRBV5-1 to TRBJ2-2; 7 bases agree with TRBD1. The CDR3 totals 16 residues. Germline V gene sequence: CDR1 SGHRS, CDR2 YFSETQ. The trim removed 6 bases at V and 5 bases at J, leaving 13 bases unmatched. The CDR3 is CASTSYTGVRTGELFF. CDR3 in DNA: TGCGCCAGCACATCTTACACAGGGGTACGAACCGGGGAGCTGTTTTTT.

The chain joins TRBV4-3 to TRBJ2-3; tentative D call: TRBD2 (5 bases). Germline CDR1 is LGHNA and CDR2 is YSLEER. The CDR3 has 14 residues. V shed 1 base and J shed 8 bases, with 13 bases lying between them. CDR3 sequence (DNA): TGCGCCAGCAGCCAAGCATTAGCGACGTCTACGCAGTATTTT. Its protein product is CASSQALATSTQYF.

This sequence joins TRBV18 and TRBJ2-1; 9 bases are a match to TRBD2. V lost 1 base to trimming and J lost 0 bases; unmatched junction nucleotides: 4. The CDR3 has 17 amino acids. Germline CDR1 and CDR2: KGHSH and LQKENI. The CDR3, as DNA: TGTGCCAGCTCACCACAGGCGGGAGGGGTCTCCTACAATGAGCAGTTCTTC. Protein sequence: CASSPQAGGVSYNEQFF.